One sample yielded the 17 T cell receptor beta chains listed below, sequenced in a study of CD4 T cells in relation to SARS-CoV-2 and coronaviruses. Assay used: immunoSEQ multiplex PCR; TCRdb lists only in-frame clones, some missing. The sample yields some 64,000 clones, 94% seen once. Unexposed donor CD4+ T cells date from about 2011-2019, before the COVID-19 pandemic. Sequenced sample: naive CD4+ T cells from PBMCs. The subset denotes: naive CD4+ T cells isolated by negative enrichment. These receptors came from a human donor in good health.

This clone was seen only once. The chain recombines TRBV5-6 with TRBJ2-5, with D possibly TRBD2 on 5 matching bases. Trimming pared 0 bases from V and 1 base from J, leaving 19 bases between. This CDR3 spans 18 amino acids. The V gene's germline CDR1 is SGHDT and CDR2 YYEEEE. CDR3 nucleotide sequence: TGTGCCAGCAGCTTGGTTTTTGATTGGCGGGCGCTCCAAGAGACCCAGTACTTC. Its translation: CASSLVFDWRALQETQYF.

The J gene is TRBJ1-2, the V gene TRBV6-1; 12 bases line up with TRBD1. CDR3 length equals 16 residues. V shed 4 bases and J 4 bases; nucleotides not matched to a gene: 7. Germline CDR1 is MNHNS and CDR2 is SASEGT. The CDR3 reads CASSVSGTGGIYGYTF. In nucleotides, the CDR3 is TGTGCCAGCAGTGTATCCGGGACAGGGGGCATCTATGGCTACACCTTC.

The rearrangement joins TRBV19 to TRBJ2-7; the D gene is possibly TRBD1 (6 bases). Deletions cut 1 base from V and 3 bases from J, with 13 bases between. The CDR3 is 15 residues long. Germline CDR1 reads LNHDA; CDR2 reads SQIVND (reference sequence). CDR3 sequence reads: CASSIAQGHFYEQYF. In nucleotides, the CDR3 is TGTGCCAGTAGTATAGCCCAGGGGCATTTCTACGAGCAGTACTTC.

The rearrangement joins TRBV7-2 to TRBJ2-3; no definite D call. Germline V gene lookup returns CDR1 SGHTA and CDR2 FQGNSA. V lost 5 bases, J lost 3 bases, and 15 bases lay in between. This CDR3 has 15 residues. CDR3 bases: TGTGCCAGCAGCCCCTCAAGGGTTGGGACAGATACGCAGTATTTT. Translating gives CASSPSRVGTDTQYF.

The V gene is TRBV21-1, the J gene TRBJ1-4; TRBD1 is the table's D call and was not checked against the DNA. TRBV21-1 is tagged as a pseudogene. CDR3 length equals 20 residues. CDR3 amino acids: CASSKRDTGVSVEMEEKLFF. Written as DNA, the CDR3 is TGTGCCAGCAGCAAAAGAGATACAGGGGTTTCCGTTGAAATGGAAGAAAAACTGTTTTTT.

The rearrangement joins TRBV4-1 to TRBJ1-3, with 9 bases fitting TRBD1. CDR1 is MGHRA, CDR2 YSYEKL, per germline. There are 18 residues in the CDR3. With V trimmed by 3 bases and J by 0 bases, 9 bases remained unmatched. CDR3 residues: CASSQLRDRETSGNTIYF. The CDR3 DNA reads as TGCGCCAGCAGCCAGTTACGGGACAGGGAGACCTCTGGAAACACCATATATTTT.

This clone occurred once. The chain recombines TRBV12-3 or TRBV12-4 with TRBJ2-3; D gene unclear. CDR3 size: 13 residues. V lost 3 bases, J lost 2 bases, and 6 bases lay in between. The CDR3 loop is CASSFGFTDTQYF. The DNA of the CDR3 is TGTGCCAGCAGTTTTGGCTTCACAGATACGCAGTATTTT.

The J gene is TRBJ1-2, the V gene TRBV28, with TRBD1 identical over 11 bases. V lost 4 bases to trimming and J lost 4 bases; unmatched junction nucleotides: 5. This CDR3 spans 15 amino acids. Germline lookup yields CDR1 MDHEN and CDR2 SYDVKM. CDR3 in amino acids: CASSSAGQGVYGYTF. The CDR3 nucleotides are TGTGCCAGCAGTTCAGCGGGACAGGGGGTCTATGGCTACACCTTC.

V and J are TRBV5-1 and TRBJ2-7, with D perhaps matching TRBD2 (6 bases). This CDR3 region has 14 residues. The germline gives CDR1 SGHRS, CDR2 YFSETQ. The ends were cut back, 4 bases at V and 3 bases at J, with 14 bases in the middle. CDR3 coding DNA: TGCGCCAGCAGCGGAGGGACGGTGATCTACGAGCAGTACTTC. Translation gives CASSGGTVIYEQYF.

CDR3: CASTPGSGNTIYF. The CDR3 DNA reads TGTGCCAGCACCCCAGGGTCTGGAAACACCATATATTTT. J is TRBJ1-3 and V is TRBV7-2; D is possibly TRBD1 (5 bases). V lost 7 bases and J 1 base, leaving 8 bases between the germline ends. In germline, CDR1 is SGHTA, CDR2 FQGNSA. The CDR3 length is 13 residues.

V is TRBV4-2 and J is TRBJ2-2; D not certain. V lost 1 base and J lost 4, with 1 base in between. The CDR3 consists of 12 residues. The V gene's germline CDR1 is LGHNA and CDR2 YNFKEQ. The CDR3 sequence: CASSQVTGELFF. The CDR3 DNA is TGTGCCAGCAGCCAAGTCACCGGGGAGCTGTTTTTT.

V and J are TRBV19 and TRBJ2-2; D might be TRBD2 (5 bases). The V and J ends lost 6 bases and 0 bases respectively, with 11 bases between them. There are 15 residues in the CDR3. In germline, CDR1 is LNHDA, CDR2 SQIVND (reference sequence). As DNA, the CDR3 is TGTGCCAGTAGGGGTCGGGGAACGAACACCGGGGAGCTGTTTTTT. It is translated as CASRGRGTNTGELFF. Based on the CDR3 plus reference TRBV19 and TRBJ2-2, the full variable domain is DGGITQSPKYLFRKEGQNVTLSCEQNLNHDAMYWYRQDPGQGLRLIYYSQIVNDFQKGDIAEGYSVSREKKESFPLTVTSAQKNPTAFYLCASRGRGTNTGELFFGEGSRLTVL.

This chain joins TRBV5-8 and TRBJ1-5; 11 bases match TRBD1. Unmatched junction bases numbered 6, after V lost 0 bases and J lost 1 base. Germline CDR1 reads SGHTS; CDR2 reads YDEGEE. The CDR3 spans 18 residues. This CDR3 is CASSLDRDRGASNQPQHF. The CDR3 DNA follows: TGTGCCAGCAGCTTGGACCGGGACAGGGGGGCCAGCAATCAGCCCCAGCATTTT.

The rearrangement uses TRBV28 and TRBJ2-7; D is unclear. The V and J ends lost 5 bases and 8 bases respectively, with 19 bases between them. The CDR3 spans 14 residues. Germline V gene data show CDR1 as MDHEN and CDR2 as SYDVKM. The CDR3: CASSPADPPFKQYF. CDR3 sequence (DNA): TGTGCCAGCAGTCCCGCAGACCCCCCGTTTAAGCAGTACTTC.

CDR3 nucleotide sequence: TGTGCCAGCATGGTGGGGAGCAGCTACGAGCAGTACTTC. Translated, it gives CASMVGSSYEQYF. This rearrangement joins TRBV2 to TRBJ2-7, with a possible D match to TRBD2 (5 bases). The CDR3 contains 13 residues. V dropped 7 bases and J dropped 3 bases, with 13 bases sitting between them. Germline CDR1 SNHLY, CDR2 FYNNEI. Drawing the rest from reference TRBV2 and TRBJ2-7, the complete variable domain is EPEVTQTPSHQVTQMGQEVILRCVPISNHLYFYWYRQILGQKVEFLVSFYNNEISEKSEIFDDQFSVERPDGSNFTLKIRSTKLEDSAMYFCASMVGSSYEQYFGPGTRLTVT.

V and J are TRBV27 and TRBJ2-4, with 7 nucleotides matching TRBD2. With 6 bases clipped from V and 0 bases from J, the junction kept 17 bases outside the gene matches. The CDR3 covers 19 residues. In germline, CDR1 is MNHEY, CDR2 SMNVEV (reference sequence). The CDR3 DNA reads TGTGCCAGCAGGGCTGGGATGAGCGGGATAACTCTAGCCAAAAACATTCAGTACTTC. Translated, it gives CASRAGMSGITLAKNIQYF.

The chain is built from TRBV5-8 and TRBJ1-5; D is unclear. This CDR3 has 15 amino acids. V lost 3 bases and J 0 bases, leaving 10 bases between the germline ends. CDR1 and CDR2 (germline): SGHTS, YDEGEE. Here the CDR3 reads CASSSTGNSNQPQHF. The CDR3 DNA reads as TGTGCCAGCAGCTCGACGGGGAATAGCAATCAGCCCCAGCATTTT.